This TCR beta chain was obtained from a study of metastatic and nonmetastatic thyroid tumors. All patients were treatment-naive before thyroid surgery. TCRdb reprocessed the PCR reads using MiXCR. There are 3,500 to 5,000 clones in the sample; 22% occur only once, and 8.2% lies in the top ten. Germline V lookup: CDR1 MNHNS, CDR2 SASEGT. The V and J ends lost 8 bases and 3 bases respectively, with 14 bases between them. The CDR3 is 13 residues long. This chain uses TRBV6-1 with TRBJ2-7; maybe TRBD2 (5 bases). This clonotype originated in a female donor with papillary thyroid cancer or a benign thyroid nodule (not recorded which). Some clones in this sample may be carry-over from other donors' samples. Sequencing used tumor tissue. The CDR3: CASARGGFYEQYF. CDR3 DNA: TGTGCCAGCGCACGCGGAGGTTTCTACGAGCAGTACTTC.